This T cell receptor beta chain was sequenced during a study of blood T cells in healthy people across ages. Notes on the study in general: The study regarded diversity estimates from one million T cells as underestimates.

The table lists this clonotype with a few counts. Its antigen remains unknown. Combining a sample-barcoded 5' primer with a J-beta primer mix, a second PCR ran for about 7 to 11 cycles. TCRdb independently ran MiXCR on the 5' RACE reads; one entry per CDR3 protein. The sample gives approximately 830,000 distinct CDR3 sequences, 55% to 65% of which show up once; about 30% is in the top ten. This CDR3 is built from 16 residues. Germline-derived CDR1 and CDR2 are MNHNS and SASEGT. The sequence was obtained from a man in his thirties or forties in good health. The sequencing sample was made of blood. The chain carries TRBV6-1 and TRBJ2-4; D may be TRBD1 (6 bases). TRBJ2-7 matches the DNA end more closely, so the J call is doubtful. The CDR3 spells CASSESTGTPTYEQYF. The CDR3 DNA reads as TGTGCCAGCAGTGAATCGACCGGGACACCCACCTACGAGCAGTACTTC.